The rows below give T cell receptor beta chains drawn from one sample of a study of CD8+CD57+ T cells in acquired aplastic anemia. A single record per CDR3 protein comes from TCRdb applying MiXCR to the reads. There are fewer than 200,000 distinct CDR3 sequences in the sample; around 60% occur only once, and over 40% lies in the top ten. Source material: sorted CD4+, CD8+, or CD8+CD57+ T cells (not recorded which) from PBMCs. All receptors come from a human donor in good health. The CDR3 runs from the conserved cysteine through the conserved F or W. Fields, in order: J gene, D gene, V gene, clone size, CDR3 DNA, CDR3 protein. A D gene is named only where the DNA matches it firmly. Size is stated for part of the rows, as once, few or many counts, or as a class when the clone is expanded.

TRBJ1-1,-,TRBV29-1,-,TGCAGCGTTGTTCCGCTCTTCGAAGCTTTCTTT,CSVVPLFEAFF
TRBJ2-5,TRBD2,TRBV2,-,TGTGCCAGCAGTGAGGCTAGCGGACAAGAGACCCAGTACTTC,CASSEASGQETQYF
TRBJ1-5,-,TRBV10-3,-,TGTGCCATCAGTGAGGGTAGCATAAGGAGTCAGCCCCAGCATTTT,CAISEGSIRSQPQHF
TRBJ2-7,TRBD1,TRBV25-1,-,TGTGCCAGCAGTGATGGGACAGGTGACTACGAGCAGTACTTC,CASSDGTGDYEQYF
TRBJ2-7,-,TRBV5-6,-,TGTGCCAGCAGCCTCCTATCGGGTACCTACGAGCAGTACTTC,CASSLLSGTYEQYF
TRBJ2-6,-,TRBV19,few,TGTGCCAGTACTATTGGAGCTAACTCTGGGGCCAACGTCCTGACTTTC,CASTIGANSGANVLTF
TRBJ1-3,-,TRBV15,-,TGTGCCACCAGAGGTCGGGGGGTCCCAGGAGACACCATATATTTT,CATRGRGVPGDTIYF
TRBJ2-7,-,TRBV6-5,-,TGTGCCAGCACCAAGGGGGACGGAGCCTACGAGCAGTACTTC,CASTKGDGAYEQYF
TRBJ2-7,-,TRBV2,many,TGTGCCAGCAGTGAAAACGACCGAAGCTCCTACGAGCAGTACTTC,CASSENDRSSYEQYF
TRBJ1-5,TRBD1,TRBV19,many,TGTGCCAGTAGTCTAGGGACAGGGATCGGCAATCAGCCCCAGCATTTT,CASSLGTGIGNQPQHF
TRBJ1-5,-,TRBV25-1,few,TGTGCCAGCAGTCTGGACGGCAATCAGCCCCAGCATTTT,CASSLDGNQPQHF
TRBJ1-3,-,TRBV6-1,-,TGTGCCAGCAGTGAAGTGGCAGCGGGCCACACCATATATTTT,CASSEVAAGHTIYF
TRBJ2-7,TRBD1,TRBV6-1,-,TGTGCCAGTGGACAGGTTAACGGCGAGCAGTACTTC,CASGQVNGEQYF
TRBJ2-5,-,TRBV7-6,once,TGTGCCAGCAGCTTAGCCGTGGCTATCAGTGAGACCCAGTACTTC,CASSLAVAISETQYF
TRBJ2-7,-,TRBV29-1,-,TGCAGCCTCCCAAGCACAGGGCGTTCCTACGAGCAGTACTTC,CSLPSTGRSYEQYF
TRBJ2-3,-,TRBV29-1,-,TGCAGCGTTGAAGATGCGCAGGGGATTGAGTATTTT,CSVEDAQGIEYF
TRBJ2-3,-,TRBV7-7,-,TGTGCTAGCTCGGGGGGCGGTGAGGGCTATACGCAGTATTTT,CASSGGGEGYTQYF
TRBJ2-3,TRBD2,TRBV11-2,-,TGTGCCAGCAGAGCCGCTAGCGGGGGGGCCGATACGCAGTATTTT,CASRAASGGADTQYF
TRBJ1-4,TRBD1,TRBV3-1,-,TGTGCCAGCAGCCAAGATGTGGACAGGGTCTGGGAAAAACTGTTTTTT,CASSQDVDRVWEKLFF
TRBJ2-7,TRBD2,TRBV4-1,many,TGCGCCAGCAGCCAAGCTGAGCGGGGGACCTACGAGCAGTACTTC,CASSQAERGTYEQYF
TRBJ2-3,TRBD2,TRBV24-1,few,TGTGCCACCAGCGAGACTAGCGGGAGAACAGATACGCAGTATTTT,CATSETSGRTDTQYF
TRBJ2-2,-,TRBV25-1,many,TGTGCCAGCAGTCGCGTGATCGGGGAGCTGTTTTTT,CASSRVIGELFF
TRBJ1-5,-,TRBV29-1,-,TGCAGCGTTGAAGGGGGGCGGACCTACAATCAGCCCCAGCATTTT,CSVEGGRTYNQPQHF
TRBJ1-4,-,TRBV20-1,-,TGCAGTGCTAGGGAGGGTCGGGGGCCGGGTGAAAAACTGTTTTTT,CSAREGRGPGEKLFF
TRBJ2-5,-,TRBV4-1,once,TGCGCCAGCAGCCAAGATCCCGGACAGCAAGAGACCCAGTACTTC,CASSQDPGQQETQYF